This T cell receptor (beta chain) was sequenced for a study of CD8+CD57+ T cells in acquired aplastic anemia. Study summary: As sequenced from healthy donors, CD4+ cells averaged roughly 10 million reads. Study results and caveats: Comparison of patients with controls identified about 27 shared CD8+ CDR3 sequences. Simpson's diversity of CD8+ cells was not significantly different in patients compared with controls.

The ends lost 4 bases at V and 7 bases at J; junction bases unmatched: 8. Germline V lookup: CDR1 SGHRS, CDR2 YFSETQ. The CDR3 is made up of 16 amino acids. Profiles of TCR beta VDJ and CDR3 were generated from a genomic DNA template. TCRdb recomputed calls from the reads with MiXCR, one row per CDR3 protein. The sample lists some 190,000 distinct CDR3 sequences, around half seen once, with under 3% in the top ten. This clonotype showed up many times. Its target is not known. Sequences were obtained from sorted CD4+, CD8+, or CD8+CD57+ T cells (not recorded which) from PBMCs. The V call is TRBV5-1, the J call TRBJ2-1, with TRBD2 matching over 13 bases. This clonotype was sampled from a human donor in good health. CDR3 sequence reads: CASSKGLAGVENEQFF. As DNA, the CDR3 is TGCGCCAGCAGCAAAGGACTAGCGGGAGTGGAAAATGAGCAGTTCTTC.